This paragraph reports one TCR beta chain. The antigen is undetermined. Here immunoSEQ multiplex PCR was the method, and the copy in TCRdb shows in-frame clones only, minus some. The sample lists some 310,000 clones, nearly 90% occurring once. CDR3 size: 14 residues. The germline gives CDR1 MNHNS, CDR2 SASEGT. V gave up 2 bases and J gave up 6 bases, with 12 bases separating them. This record comes from a study of cytomegalovirus exposure and HLA in healthy donors. Study-wide results and caveats: The study labeled 164 TCR beta chains cytomegalovirus-associated. Rarity held for most TCR sequences, but there were some public TCRs that occurred in many donors. Subsequent analysis of the approximately 110 validation repertoires found a tendency for first-cohort TCR clusters to co-occur. CMV antigen specificity of three CMV-associated chains was confirmed in vitro.

This sequence was found in a man in his thirties or forties in good health and CMV-seronegative. Source material: PBMCs. V is TRBV6-1 and J is TRBJ2-3; D is perhaps TRBD1 (5 bases). The CDR3 sequence: CASSEQGSVDTQYF. The CDR3 nucleotides read TGTGCCAGCAGTGAACAGGGATCTGTCGATACGCAGTATTTT.